This record concerns one TCR beta chain sequence. Measured with immunoSEQ multiplex PCR; TCRdb has only the in-frame clones, and not every one. Of approximately 73,000 clones detected, 85% to 95% appear once; the ten largest clones hold less than 0.4%. This specimen comes from a study of technical replicates of blood from a few donors. Germline CDR1 and CDR2: LNHDA and SQIVND (reference sequence). This CDR3 has 17 residues. The junction had 6 bases not matched to a gene; V was cut back by 0 bases and J by 4 bases. The clonotype originates from a human donor in good health. The chain carries TRBV19 and TRBJ2-3; 11 bases map to TRBD2. Input material: T cells isolated from PBMCs. The CDR3, as DNA: TGTGCCAGTAGTATAGAACCACTAGCGGGAGAGGCAGATACGCAGTATTTT. Protein: CASSIEPLAGEADTQYF.